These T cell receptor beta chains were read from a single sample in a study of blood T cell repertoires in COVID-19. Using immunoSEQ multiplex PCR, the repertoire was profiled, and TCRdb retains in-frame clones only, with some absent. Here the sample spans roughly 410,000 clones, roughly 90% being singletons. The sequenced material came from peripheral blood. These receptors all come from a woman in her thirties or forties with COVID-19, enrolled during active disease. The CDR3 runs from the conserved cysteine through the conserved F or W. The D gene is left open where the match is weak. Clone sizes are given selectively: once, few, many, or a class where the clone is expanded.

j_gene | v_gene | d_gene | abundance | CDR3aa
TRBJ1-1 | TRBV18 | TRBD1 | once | CASTGQANTEAFF
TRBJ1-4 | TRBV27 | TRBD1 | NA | CASSRRTGATTNEKLFF
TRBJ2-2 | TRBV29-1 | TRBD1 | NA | CSVVGTGVSGELFF
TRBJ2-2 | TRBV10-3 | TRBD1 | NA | CAIRPDRGRKDTGELFF
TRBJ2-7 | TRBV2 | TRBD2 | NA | CASSRTSGFYEQYF
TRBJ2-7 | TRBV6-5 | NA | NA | CASSYQAGAYEQYF
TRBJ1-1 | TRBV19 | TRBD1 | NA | CASSLQTLTGGVEAFF
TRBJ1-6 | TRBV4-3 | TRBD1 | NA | CASSQDEGTVQNSPLHF
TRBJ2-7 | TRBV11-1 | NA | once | CASSTSHRDSSYEQYF
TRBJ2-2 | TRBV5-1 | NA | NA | CASSFLGEATGELFF
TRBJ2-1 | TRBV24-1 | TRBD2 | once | CATSDRTSGRNEQFF
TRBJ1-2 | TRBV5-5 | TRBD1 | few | CASSLIRGQSRIVLNYGYTF
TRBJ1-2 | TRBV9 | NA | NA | CASSVYDSSTFYGYTF
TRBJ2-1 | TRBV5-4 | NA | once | CASSLGLAVGYNEQFF
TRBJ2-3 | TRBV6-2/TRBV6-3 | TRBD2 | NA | CASSYIGLAGTDTQYF
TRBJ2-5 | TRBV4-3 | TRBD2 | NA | CASSQGTSATETQYF
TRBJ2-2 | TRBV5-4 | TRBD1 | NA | CASSRANRGTNTGELFF
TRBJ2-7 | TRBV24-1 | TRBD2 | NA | CAQSNDSGLGLAGGRGGYEQYF
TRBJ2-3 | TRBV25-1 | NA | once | CASSYRGDTQYF
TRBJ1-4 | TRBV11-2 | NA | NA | CASSFTGQRENEKLFF
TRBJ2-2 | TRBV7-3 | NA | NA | CASSLTAGTMNTGELFF
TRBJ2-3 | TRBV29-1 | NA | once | CSVEPFQTPTQYF
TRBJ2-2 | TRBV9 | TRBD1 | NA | CASSVDRFSGELFF
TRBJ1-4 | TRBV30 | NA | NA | CAWSPGRGEKLFF
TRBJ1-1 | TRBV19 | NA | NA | CASSRQGLEAFF
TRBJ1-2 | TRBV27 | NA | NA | CASSVFPTAPNYGYTF
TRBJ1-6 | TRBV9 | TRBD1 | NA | CASSVADRGTYVSPLHF